This T cell receptor beta chain was identified during a study of OX40 agonist ivuxolimab in advanced cancers. Only in-frame clones appear in the TCRdb table, and some are missing; sequencing was by immunoSEQ multiplex PCR. The sample lists roughly 20,000 clones; about 86% were seen once. By its share, this clone is medium-sized (0.01 to 0.1%). V was cut by 2 bases and J by 7 bases, with 14 bases left in between. CDR1 is MNHEY, CDR2 SVGAGI, per germline. The CDR3 length is 14 residues. The sequence was collected from an adult with an advanced solid tumor such as melanoma, head and neck, liver or kidney cancer. The gene calls are TRBV6-5 and TRBJ1-2; possibly TRBD1 for D (6 bases). The sample here was CD4+ or CD8+ T cells sorted from blood, taken in a trial of the OX40 agonist ivuxolimab. The CDR3 bases are TGTGCCAGCAGTTACGGGGGGGGGACACTTGGCTACACCTTC. This sequence encodes CASSYGGGTLGYTF.